The 8 T cell receptor beta chains below were found in one sample sequenced in a study of blood T cell repertoires in COVID-19. The assay was immunoSEQ multiplex PCR, and TCRdb's table has in-frame clones only and misses some. The sample has about 270,000 clones; more than 70% are singletons. Sequenced sample: peripheral blood. The origin of the receptors is a woman under 30 with acute or convalescent COVID-19.

The chain employs TRBV7-9 and TRBJ1-2, with 7 bases identical to TRBD1. Per germline, CDR1 SEHNR and CDR2 FQNEAQ (reference sequence). The CDR3 is made up of 15 amino acids. V lost 5 bases and J lost 1; bases outside the gene matches: 7. The CDR3 loop reads CASSRAGTDNYGYTF. CDR3 nucleotides: TGTGCCAGCAGCAGGGCGGGGACAGATAACTATGGCTACACCTTC. Filled out from reference TRBV7-9 and TRBJ1-2, the complete variable domain reads DTGVSQNPRHKITKRGQNVTFRCDPISEHNRLYWYRQTLGQGPEFLTYFQNEAQLEKSRLLSDRFSAERPKGSFSTLEIQRTEQGDSAMYLCASSRAGTDNYGYTFGSGTRLTVV.

The rearrangement uses TRBV6-1 and TRBJ1-1; weak D call: TRBD1 (6 bases). The CDR3 contains 15 residues. Germline values: CDR1 MNHNS, CDR2 SASEGT. The ends were cut back, 1 base at V and 4 bases at J, with 13 bases in the middle. The CDR3 here is CASSEEGKGGTEAFF. CDR3 DNA sequence: TGTGCCAGCAGTGAAGAGGGTAAAGGGGGCACTGAAGCTTTCTTT.

The chain recombines TRBV5-1 with TRBJ1-2; 8 nucleotides match TRBD1. Germline CDR1 SGHRS, CDR2 YFSETQ. The CDR3 is made up of 17 amino acids. J lost 5 bases, V lost 0 bases, and 12 bases had no gene match. The CDR3 nucleotides are TGCGCCAGCAGCTTGGCCGCTATGACAGGGGTAGGGTATGGCTACACCTTC. This codes for CASSLAAMTGVGYGYTF.

Points on this clone: Germline is not matched at one junction end, which may reflect a read error. V is TRBV7-2 and J is TRBJ1-2; D is perhaps TRBD1 (5 bases). The CDR3 extends over 14 amino acids. CDR1 is SGHTA, CDR2 FQGNSA, per germline. Here the CDR3 reads CASSLAAGKEGYTF. DNA for the CDR3: TGTGCCAGCAGCTTAGCGGCAGGGAAGGAAGGCTATACCTTC.

This clone was seen only a few times. The chain recombines TRBV11-2 with TRBJ2-1, with D tentatively TRBD2 (7 bases). V was clipped by 6 bases and J by 4 bases, with 16 bases between them. The length of the CDR3 is 15 residues. CDR1 is SGHAT and CDR2 is FQNNGV in the germline V gene. This CDR3 reads CASSRREGGYNEQFF. The CDR3 DNA sequence: TGTGCCAGCAGTCGTAGGGAGGGGGGGTACAATGAGCAGTTCTTC.

The chain recombines TRBV25-1 with TRBJ2-1; TRBD1 aligns across 9 bases. V was clipped by 6 bases and J by 3 bases; unmatched bases: 15. From germline, CDR1 is MGHDK and CDR2 SYGVNS. The CDR3 consists of 18 residues. The CDR3 reads CASSRTGASTLLYNEQFF. The DNA of the CDR3 is TGTGCCAGCAGCCGGACAGGGGCCTCCACTCTTCTCTACAATGAGCAGTTCTTC.

The chain carries TRBV27 and TRBJ2-1, with D perhaps TRBD1 (5 bases). The germline gives CDR1 MNHEY, CDR2 SMNVEV (reference sequence). The CDR3 covers 13 residues. Trimming removed 5 bases from V and 6 bases from J, with 11 bases in between. CDR3 DNA sequence: TGTGCCAGCAGTCCCTCAGGGTCCAATGAGCAGTTCTTC. Residues: CASSPSGSNEQFF.

V is TRBV6-6 and J is TRBJ2-7; 7 bases line up with TRBD1. The junction had 14 bases not matched to a gene; V was cut back by 6 bases and J by 3 bases. CDR3 length equals 16 residues. Germline assignment: CDR1 MNHNY and CDR2 SVGAGI (reference sequence). DNA of the CDR3: TGTGCCAGCAGAAGAGGAACGACAGGGTCGATCTACGAGCAGTACTTC. It encodes CASRRGTTGSIYEQYF.